The source of this T cell receptor (beta chain) is a study of blood T cell repertoires in COVID-19 (TCRdb year 2020). For the wider study: The collaborator samples originated in the United States, Italy and Spain and spanned the acute and convalescent phases of COVID-19. The prospective study material was composed of cDNA or gDNA derived from T cells, B-cell-depleted T cells, or PBMCs. Deeply sampled blood TCRbeta repertoires from subjects exposed to, actively infected with, or recovered from COVID-19 were included in the dataset. The repertoires were released in a freely available public database meant as a resource for research on the immune response to SARS-CoV-2. The samples were drawn from the first 160 participants of the ongoing ImmuneRACE study and from 950 to 1,500 subjects provided by 6 global collaborators. A de-identified subject ID, COVID-19 status, age in years and sex were almost always included in the sample metadata. HLA class I and class II types, where available, came from metadata supplied by the sample provider rather than from assay-based typing. Overall study outcomes, separate from this receptor: Clinical and demographic metadata were provided uncurated, with the amount varying by source and participant.

Whole blood was collected in K2EDTA tubes by collaborating institutions according to the institutions' own protocols. Collaborator samples were shipped for TCRbeta analysis as frozen whole blood, isolated PBMCs, or DNA extracted from either sample type. TCRbeta CDR3 regions were amplified from genomic DNA using the immunoSEQ Assay, a bias-controlled multiplex PCR. As for the original processing: The number of nucleated cells in each sample was estimated from the amplification of reference gene primers within the assay. To quantify the absolute abundance of each unique TCRbeta CDR3 rearrangement, sequence reads were collapsed and filtered. For each sample, productive Simpson clonality was calculated as the square root of Simpson's diversity index over productive rearrangements. Held by TCRdb, this immuneACCESS table contains in-frame sequences only and omits some clones. Under half of the omission traces to an unresolved V gene where checked; the cause of the rest is unknown. V and J calls and clone size are as listed in that table; D and trimming were resolved from the DNA. Across this sample there are nearly 110,000 clones, with under 85% seen only once. The ten largest clones add up to 11% to 15% of the sample.

Of note for this clone: Its antigen is still unknown. Base quality data are lacking; no much larger clone is found one base away.

The V end gives up 1 base and the J end 4 bases, leaving 1 base in the junction not matched to a gene. Looking up the germline V gene yields CDR1 KGHSH and CDR2 LQKENI. The CDR3 covers 14 residues, taking in both the cysteine and the phenylalanine. Of all the DNA, just the CDR3 is kept, 42 bases in frame from base 1. Here the chain combines TRBV18 and TRBJ2-5; the junction holds 9 bases that match TRBD1. The sequenced sample was peripheral blood. The receptor's source is a woman aged 55 to 70 with acute or convalescent COVID-19. The DNA sequence is given as TGTGCCAGCTCACCACAACAGGGGGCAGAGACCCAGTACTTC. Its protein reads: CASSPQQGAETQYF. Here the CDR3 is joined to the reference TRBV18 and TRBJ2-5 genes, and the full variable domain is: NAGVMQNPRHLVRRRGQEARLRCSPMKGHSHVYWYRQLPEEGLKFMVYLQKENIIDESGMPKERFSAEFPKEGPSILRIQQVVRGDSAAYFCASSPQQGAETQYFGPGTRLLVL.